This passage covers 29 T cell receptor beta chains from one sample sequenced in a study of shared clonotypes between healthy human individuals. TCRdb's copy holds only in-frame clones and misses some; the assay was immunoSEQ multiplex PCR. In the table there are some 1,600,000 clones, nearly 99% of which are singletons. Sequences were obtained from naive CD4+ T cells sorted from blood. Indicated subset: CD45RA+ positively selected. Receptors were obtained from a man aged 30-40 years in good health.

The chain combines TRBV27 with TRBJ2-2, with D uncertain. CDR1 is MNHEY and CDR2 is SMNVEV in the germline V gene (reference sequence). V gave up 5 bases and J gave up 3 bases, with 7 bases separating them. The CDR3 sequence is 13 residues long. CDR3 in amino acids: CASSRVDTGELFF. In nucleotides, the CDR3 is TGTGCCAGCAGTCGGGTGGACACCGGGGAGCTGTTTTTT.

The chain carries TRBV19 and TRBJ1-2; D ambiguous. The CDR3 covers 13 residues. Deletions cut 9 bases from V and 4 bases from J, with 15 bases between. Germline V gives CDR1 LNHDA, CDR2 SQIVND (reference sequence). In DNA form, the CDR3 reads TGTGCCAGCCAAACCGGGCTCCGCTATGGCTACACCTTC. It yields the protein CASQTGLRYGYTF.

CDR3: CASSSPGTDTQYF. The CDR3 region has the DNA TGTGCCAGCAGCTCCCCCGGGACAGATACGCAGTATTTT. The rearrangement uses TRBV7-3 and TRBJ2-3; no clear D. Germline V gene data show CDR1 as SGHTA and CDR2 as FQGTGA. The CDR3 covers 13 residues. Trimming took off 4 bases at V and 3 bases at J, with 8 bases between the two ends.

This sequence joins TRBV11-2 and TRBJ1-4; perhaps TRBD1 as D (6 bases). Trimming removed 3 bases from V and 7 bases from J, with 12 bases in between. This CDR3 comprises 14 residues. In germline, CDR1 is SGHAT, CDR2 FQNNGV. The CDR3 region has the DNA TGTGCCAGCAGCTTGCAGGGGCCGGGTGAAAAACTGTTTTTT. This translates into CASSLQGPGEKLFF.

The chain carries TRBV19 and TRBJ2-7; D is uncertain. The CDR3 runs 15 residues. Deletions cut 10 bases from V and 3 bases from J, with 22 bases between. Per the germline V gene, CDR1 is LNHDA and CDR2 is SQIVND (reference sequence). CDR3 nucleotide sequence: TGTGCCACCGAGGCTTATTACGGGTCACTCTACGAGCAGTACTTC. Translation gives CATEAYYGSLYEQYF.

DNA of the CDR3: TGTGCCACCAGCAGAGAAACGAGTGGGGGCGAGCAGTACTTC. Its translation is CATSRETSGGEQYF. J is TRBJ2-7 and V is TRBV15, with D perhaps TRBD1 or TRBD2 (5 bases each). Germline values: CDR1 LNHNV, CDR2 YYDKDF (reference sequence). This CDR3 region has 14 residues. The V end was cut by 0 bases, the J end by 6 bases, with 12 bases between. Supplemented by reference TRBV15 and TRBJ2-7, the full variable domain reads DAMVIQNPRYQVTQFGKPVTLSCSQTLNHNVMYWYQQKSSQAPKLLFHYYDKDFNNEADTPDNFQSRRPNTSFCFLDIRSPGLGDTAMYLCATSRETSGGEQYFGPGTRLTVT.

The chain combines TRBV29-1 with TRBJ2-7; perhaps TRBD1 as D (6 bases). The germline gives CDR1 SQVTM, CDR2 ANQGSEA. The CDR3 is 15 amino acids. The V gene lost 2 bases and the J gene lost 2 bases, with 16 bases spanning the gap. DNA of the CDR3: TGCAGCGTTGAACCCCTTGCAGGGGTCCCCTACGAGCAGTACTTC. It is translated as CSVEPLAGVPYEQYF.

The V gene is TRBV6-5, the J gene TRBJ2-1, with 7 bases lining up with TRBD2. The CDR3 length is 15 residues. The V and J ends lost 1 base and 9 bases, in that order; junction bases with no gene match: 9. Germline assignment: CDR1 MNHEY and CDR2 SVGAGI. CDR3 in amino acids: CASSYFTGGLSEQFF. The CDR3 DNA is TGTGCCAGCAGTTACTTTACGGGAGGCCTCAGTGAGCAGTTCTTC.

Remarks on this clone: The sample contains more than one DNA sequence encoding this CDR3. V gene TRBV5-1 combines with J gene TRBJ1-1; unclear D gene. Trimming took 4 bases from V and 2 from J, leaving 12 bases between them. The V gene's germline CDR1 is SGHRS and CDR2 YFSETQ. There are 14 residues in the CDR3. For the CDR3, the DNA is TGCGCCAGCAGCCCGGGTTTAGGAAACACTGAAGCTTTCTTT. Protein sequence: CASSPGLGNTEAFF. Complete variable domain (other parts from reference TRBV5-1 and TRBJ1-1): KAGVTQTPRYLIKTRGQQVTLSCSPISGHRSVSWYQQTPGQGLQFLFEYFSETQRNKGNFPGRFSGRQFSNSRSEMNVSTLELGDSALYLCASSPGLGNTEAFFGQGTRLTVV.

This chain links TRBV7-8 with TRBJ2-7; no definite D call. Trimming cost V 5 bases and J 3 bases, with 23 bases left between them. This CDR3 contains 17 residues. Germline V gives CDR1 SGHVS, CDR2 FQNEAQ. The CDR3 DNA reads as TGTGCCAGCAGCCCCCAAACAGCGCTCCCCTCCCGCTACGAGCAGTACTTC. It is translated as CASSPQTALPSRYEQYF.

This clone showed up just once. Distinct nucleotide sequences in the sample also encode this CDR3. V and J are TRBV5-1 and TRBJ2-1, with 8 bases that match TRBD2. CDR3 length: 15 amino acids. Germline CDR1 SGHRS, CDR2 YFSETQ. V was clipped by 4 bases and J by 3 bases; unmatched bases: 6. CDR3: CASSRTSGSYNEQFF. CDR3 DNA sequence: TGCGCCAGCAGCCGAACTAGCGGAAGCTACAATGAGCAGTTCTTC. Combining the CDR3 with reference TRBV5-1 and TRBJ2-1 gives the whole variable domain KAGVTQTPRYLIKTRGQQVTLSCSPISGHRSVSWYQQTPGQGLQFLFEYFSETQRNKGNFPGRFSGRQFSNSRSEMNVSTLELGDSALYLCASSRTSGSYNEQFFGPGTRLTVL.

The V call is TRBV11-2, the J call TRBJ2-4; perhaps D is TRBD1 or TRBD2 (5 bases each). Germline CDR1 and CDR2: SGHAT and FQNNGV. Trimming left V 4 bases short and J 0 bases short, with 10 bases between. This CDR3 is 15 amino acids long. The CDR3 sequence is CASSSGTLAKNIQYF. The CDR3 DNA reads TGTGCCAGCAGCTCCGGGACGTTAGCCAAAAACATTCAGTACTTC.

The chain links TRBV18 to TRBJ1-5; D is possibly TRBD1 (6 bases). This CDR3 region has 14 residues. The V and J ends lost 6 bases and 4 bases respectively, with 13 bases between them. The germline gives CDR1 KGHSH, CDR2 LQKENI. Written as DNA, the CDR3 is TGTGCCAGCTCGTACAGGGTGAGGAATCAGCCCCAGCATTTT. Translating gives CASSYRVRNQPQHF.

CDR3 DNA sequence: TGCGCCAGCAGCCCCGGACTAGCCCAATCTCAGTACTTC. Its protein is CASSPGLAQSQYF. The rearrangement uses TRBV4-3 and TRBJ2-5, with TRBD2 matching 8 bases. The junction had 9 bases not matched to a gene; V was cut back by 4 bases and J by 11 bases. The CDR3 sequence is 13 residues long. Germline values: CDR1 LGHNA, CDR2 YSLEER.

V and J are TRBV14 and TRBJ2-7; 7 bases are a match to TRBD2. Germline V lookup: CDR1 SGHDN, CDR2 FVKESK. The trim removed 5 bases at V and 5 bases at J, leaving 3 bases unmatched. The CDR3 is 12 amino acids. Written as DNA, the CDR3 is TGTGCCAGCAGCAGACGGGGGGACGAGCAGTACTTC. Its protein is CASSRRGDEQYF.

The chain couples TRBV18 to TRBJ2-7; TRBD2 is a possible D gene (6 bases). In germline, CDR1 is KGHSH, CDR2 LQKENI. The CDR3 is made up of 15 amino acids. The V and J ends lost 1 base and 4 bases respectively, with 14 bases between them. CDR3 sequence reads: CASSPLTQEGYEQYF. In DNA, the CDR3 is TGTGCCAGCTCACCACTAACACAGGAGGGGTACGAGCAGTACTTC.

V is TRBV27 and J is TRBJ2-3; no clear D. V gave up 5 bases and J gave up 2 bases, with 17 bases separating them. Germline lookup yields CDR1 MNHEY and CDR2 SMNVEV (reference sequence). There are 16 residues in the CDR3. In DNA, the CDR3 is TGTGCCAGCAGTCCTACGAGAACGGTTTTCACAGATACGCAGTATTTT. It yields the protein CASSPTRTVFTDTQYF.

This clone has only one observation. The chain joins TRBV29-1 to TRBJ2-3; 16 nucleotides agree with TRBD2. The CDR3 contains 16 residues. Germline V gives CDR1 SQVTM, CDR2 ANQGSEA. The V and J ends lost 8 bases and 6 bases, in that order; junction bases with no gene match: 11. The CDR3 protein is CSFGYMGLAGGDTQYF. The CDR3, as DNA: TGCAGCTTTGGTTATATGGGACTAGCGGGAGGGGATACGCAGTATTTT.

The CDR3 here is CASSFERMSSYEQYF. The DNA of the CDR3 is TGTGCCAGCAGTTTTGAGCGGATGAGCTCCTACGAGCAGTACTTC. This chain uses TRBV28 with TRBJ2-7; maybe TRBD2 (5 bases). With 3 bases removed from V and 0 bases from J, the gap between germline ends came to 12 bases. The CDR3 has 15 residues. CDR1 is MDHEN and CDR2 is SYDVKM in the germline V gene.

The V call is TRBV18, the J call TRBJ2-2; TRBD2 matches at 11 bases. CDR1 is KGHSH, CDR2 LQKENI, per germline. There are 18 residues in the CDR3. Germline trimming cut 0 bases from V and 0 bases from J; bases unmatched to any gene: 3. The CDR3 sequence: CASSPPMTSGTNTGELFF. The CDR3 DNA reads TGTGCCAGCTCACCACCGATGACTAGCGGGACGAACACCGGGGAGCTGTTTTTT.

V gene TRBV7-9 combines with J gene TRBJ2-2, with a weak D call TRBD1 (6 bases). Germline V gene sequence: CDR1 SEHNR, CDR2 FQNEAQ (reference sequence). V lost 0 bases to trimming and J lost 3 bases, with 14 bases between them. The CDR3 has 17 amino acids. DNA of the CDR3: TGTGCCAGCAGCTTAGCGGCAGGGGCTGGGGACACCGGGGAGCTGTTTTTT. Its translation is CASSLAAGAGDTGELFF.

This chain uses TRBV5-4 with TRBJ2-2; the D gene is possibly TRBD2 (6 bases). This CDR3 comprises 15 residues. The germline CDR1 and CDR2 sequences are SGHNT and YYREEE (reference sequence). V gave up 1 base and J gave up 6 bases, with 13 bases separating them. The CDR3 protein is CASSLRGNLAGELFF. CDR3 nucleotides: TGTGCCAGCAGCTTGCGCGGGAATTTGGCCGGGGAGCTGTTTTTT.

The gene calls are TRBV5-4 and TRBJ1-2; D remains ambiguous. V was pared by 2 bases and J by 4 bases, with 6 bases between. Per germline, CDR1 SGHNT and CDR2 YYREEE (reference sequence). The CDR3 has 12 residues. The CDR3 DNA is TGTGCCAGCAGCTTCCCCTCCTATGGCTACACCTTC. The encoded protein is CASSFPSYGYTF.

As concerns this clone: Distinct nucleotide sequences in the sample also encode this CDR3. V gene TRBV7-2 combines with J gene TRBJ2-7; no definite D call. The V gene lost 3 bases and the J gene lost 4 bases, with 7 bases spanning the gap. Looked up from germline, CDR1 is SGHTA and CDR2 is FQGNSA. This CDR3 comprises 12 residues. The CDR3 loop reads CASSLNGYEQYF. In DNA form, the CDR3 reads TGTGCCAGCAGCTTGAACGGGTACGAGCAGTACTTC.

The V and J genes are TRBV7-6 and TRBJ2-7; no reliable D call. The V and J ends lost 0 bases and 0 bases respectively, with 9 bases between them. The CDR3 spans 15 residues. Germline V gene lookup returns CDR1 SGHVS and CDR2 FNYEAQ. The CDR3 is CASSLAPEYSYEQYF. CDR3 nucleotides: TGTGCCAGCAGCTTAGCGCCAGAGTACTCCTACGAGCAGTACTTC.

This chain joins TRBV5-1 and TRBJ2-3; either TRBD1 or TRBD2 may supply D (6 bases each). This CDR3 contains 15 residues. Trimming took 1 base from V and 4 from J, leaving 13 bases between them. Germline loops: CDR1 SGHRS, CDR2 YFSETQ. The CDR3 sequence: CASSLPAGEADTQYF. In nucleotides, the CDR3 is TGCGCCAGCAGCTTGCCGGCAGGGGAGGCAGATACGCAGTATTTT.

The chain combines TRBV18 with TRBJ2-7; D is perhaps TRBD1 (5 bases). Germline assignment: CDR1 KGHSH and CDR2 LQKENI. The ends were cut back, 6 bases at V and 4 bases at J, with 13 bases in the middle. The CDR3 spans 13 residues. CDR3 region: CASSGPVPYEQYF. CDR3 sequence (DNA): TGTGCCAGCTCGGGGCCCGTTCCGTACGAGCAGTACTTC.

This rearrangement joins TRBV5-4 to TRBJ2-7; 11 bases map to TRBD2. CDR3 length equals 16 residues. The germline V gene encodes CDR1 SGHNT and CDR2 YYREEE (reference sequence). After removal of 1 base from V and 6 bases from J, the junction contained 9 bases not matched to a gene. CDR3 sequence (DNA): TGTGCCAGCAGCTTGAGCCCTCTAGCGGGAGGCGGCGAGCAGTACTTC. Protein: CASSLSPLAGGGEQYF.

This clone occurred once. The sample holds other DNA sequences that translate to the same CDR3. The chain has TRBV28 and TRBJ2-1; 7 positions agree with TRBD2. The ends lost 2 bases at V and 1 base at J; junction bases unmatched: 2. The CDR3 loop spans 15 amino acids. Germline CDR1 and CDR2: MDHEN and SYDVKM. For the CDR3, the DNA is TGTGCCAGCAGTTTAGTGGGAGGGTCCTACAATGAGCAGTTCTTC. It codes for CASSLVGGSYNEQFF.